These T cell receptor beta chains were read from a single sample in a study of regulatory T cells in long-lasting Graves disease. TCRdb itself ran the multiplex PCR reads through MiXCR, one entry per CDR3 protein. In the table there are 300,000 to 400,000 distinct CDR3 sequences, 18% of which are singletons. Sequencing was performed on peripheral blood mononuclear cells (PBMCs), taken at new diagnosis, from a patient treated with antithyroid drugs. These TCRs come from a female donor with Graves disease. CDR3s include the opening cysteine and the closing phenylalanine or tryptophan. Fields, in order: clone size, J gene, D gene, V gene, CDR3 protein, CDR3 DNA. The D gene is left open where the match is weak. The size entry is marked missing in some rows and otherwise reads once, few, many or a size class.

many	TRBJ2-2	TRBD2	TRBV30	CAWATPGLAGVTGELFF	TGTGCCTGGGCGACTCCGGGACTAGCGGGAGTTACCGGGGAGCTGTTTTTT
.	TRBJ2-3	TRBD2	TRBV6-1	CASSTGLADIYRTDTQYF	TGTGCCAGCAGTACGGGACTAGCGGACATTTACCGCACAGATACGCAGTATTTT
many	TRBJ1-2	.	TRBV4-1	CASSRRTANYGYTF	TGCGCCAGCAGCCGAAGGACAGCGAACTATGGCTACACCTTC
.	TRBJ2-4	TRBD2	TRBV7-2	CASSPGLNQYF	TGTGCCAGCAGCCCGGGACTAAATCAGTACTTC
many	TRBJ2-1	TRBD2	TRBV11-3	CASSLPAGGPNDNEQFF	TGTGCCAGCAGCTTACCAGCGGGAGGGCCTAACGACAATGAGCAGTTCTTC
many	TRBJ1-2	.	TRBV28	CASNSWGTDHGYTF	TGTGCCAGCAACTCCTGGGGAACAGACCATGGCTACACCTTC
many	TRBJ2-7	.	TRBV28	CASACSWVYEQYF	TGTGCCAGCGCATGTTCGTGGGTCTACGAGCAGTACTTC
many	TRBJ1-1	.	TRBV10-3	CATSAGQLEAFF	TGTGCCACCTCGGCGGGACAACTTGAAGCTTTCTTT
.	TRBJ1-1	TRBD1	TRBV4-1	CASRSIRTQGAARNTEAFF	TGCGCCAGCAGGTCAATCAGGACGCAGGGGGCGGCCCGGAACACTGAAGCTTTCTTT
.	TRBJ1-6	.	TRBV12-3/TRBV12-4	CASGLGVGSPLHF	TGTGCCAGCGGATTGGGGGTCGGTTCACCCCTCCACTTT
many	TRBJ2-1	TRBD2	TRBV28	CASSKLGSGRGYNEQFF	TGTGCCAGCAGCAAACTCGGTAGCGGGAGGGGCTACAATGAGCAGTTCTTC
many	TRBJ1-1	.	TRBV5-1	CASSLDALNTEAFF	TGCGCCAGCAGCTTGGATGCGCTGAACACTGAAGCTTTCTTT
.	TRBJ2-1	TRBD2	TRBV5-1	CASSPLSSGSKGNEQFF	TGCGCCAGCAGCCCACTCTCCAGCGGGAGTAAGGGCAATGAGCAGTTCTTC
.	TRBJ2-3	TRBD2	TRBV20-1	CSARPGTSGRTDTQYF	TGCAGTGCTAGACCCGGGACTAGCGGCCGCACAGATACGCAGTATTTT
many	TRBJ2-1	.	TRBV24-1	CATSDKHLDPYNEQFF	TGTGCCACCAGTGATAAACACCTCGACCCTTACAATGAGCAGTTCTTC
.	TRBJ1-6	.	TRBV28	CASDKTGPGTSPLHF	TGTGCCAGCGATAAAACGGGACCTGGGACTTCACCCCTCCACTTT
.	TRBJ2-7	TRBD1	TRBV12-3/TRBV12-4	CASSYGTGFNYEQYF	TGTGCCAGCAGTTACGGGACAGGCTTCAACTACGAGCAGTACTTC
.	TRBJ2-1	TRBD2	TRBV11-2	CASSKSGRRSRYNEQFF	TGTGCCAGCAGCAAAAGCGGGAGACGGTCAAGGTACAATGAGCAGTTCTTC
many	TRBJ2-7	TRBD2	TRBV11-2	CASSLAGNPAGVYEQYF	TGTGCCAGCAGCCTAGCGGGTAATCCAGCGGGAGTGTACGAGCAGTACTTC
many	TRBJ2-1	.	TRBV12-3/TRBV12-4	CASSRRRGGDNEQFF	TGTGCCAGCAGTAGACGAAGAGGGGGGGACAATGAGCAGTTCTTC
.	TRBJ2-7	.	TRBV27	CASSLFGGKNYEQYF	TGTGCCAGCAGTTTATTTGGCGGGAAGAACTACGAGCAGTACTTC
.	TRBJ1-3	TRBD1	TRBV18	CASSGTGNSGNTIYF	TGTGCCAGCTCAGGGACAGGGAACTCTGGAAACACCATATATTTT
many	TRBJ2-1	TRBD2	TRBV30	CAWSRYSGITNEQFF	TGTGCCTGGAGTAGGTATAGCGGGATTACGAATGAGCAGTTCTTC
many	TRBJ2-7	TRBD2	TRBV20-1	CSAQRDSYEQYF	TGCAGTGCCCAGCGGGACTCCTACGAGCAGTACTTC
many	TRBJ1-1	.	TRBV11-2	CASIRTPSLNTEAFF	TGTGCCAGCATCCGAACGCCGTCCCTGAACACTGAAGCTTTCTTT
few	TRBJ2-7	.	TRBV6-1	CASTLPGSGSYEQYF	TGTGCCAGCACCCTCCCGGGGAGTGGCTCCTACGAGCAGTACTTC
many	TRBJ2-5	.	TRBV18	CASSPGHRMETQYF	TGTGCCAGCTCCCCGGGACACCGAATGGAGACCCAGTACTTC
.	TRBJ1-3	TRBD1	TRBV19	CASSIDRGPTGNTIYF	TGTGCCAGTAGTATAGACAGGGGGCCGACTGGAAACACCATATATTTT
.	TRBJ1-3	TRBD1	TRBV5-1	CASSPSGTGGNTIYF	TGCGCCAGCAGCCCATCTGGGACAGGAGGAAACACCATATATTTT
many	TRBJ2-2	.	TRBV24-1	CATSGAAPNTGELFF	TGTGCCACCAGTGGGGCCGCGCCCAACACCGGGGAGCTGTTTTTT
many	TRBJ1-5	.	TRBV10-2	CASRAAGNSNQPQHF	TGCGCCAGCAGAGCAGCTGGGAATAGCAATCAGCCCCAGCATTTT
.	TRBJ2-3	.	TRBV27	CASSPSRGPDTRYF	TGTGCCAGCAGTCCCTCAAGGGGCCCAGATACGCGGTATTTT
many	TRBJ1-2	.	TRBV6-2/TRBV6-3	CASFGPFSSNYGYTF	TGTGCCAGCTTCGGGCCCTTCTCTTCTAACTATGGCTACACCTTC
few	TRBJ1-3	.	TRBV19	CASSGARTASGNTIYF	TGTGCCAGTAGTGGAGCCCGGACCGCCTCTGGAAACACCATATATTTT
medium-sized	TRBJ2-7	TRBD2	TRBV7-2	CASSLILAPGDEQYF	TGTGCCAGCAGCTTAATACTAGCGCCAGGCGACGAGCAGTACTTC
.	TRBJ2-1	TRBD2	TRBV11-2	CASSLLVSGTGNEQFF	TGTGCCAGCAGCTTACTCGTTAGCGGGACGGGGAATGAGCAGTTCTTC
many	TRBJ2-3	TRBD2	TRBV12-3/TRBV12-4	CASSLVLAGGGYSPDTQYF	TGTGCCAGCAGTTTAGTGCTAGCGGGAGGGGGTTACAGCCCAGATACGCAGTATTTT
.	TRBJ2-3	.	TRBV28	CASSLGETSTDTQYF	TGTGCCAGCAGCCTCGGGGAAACTAGCACAGATACGCAGTATTTT
many	TRBJ2-7	.	TRBV7-2	CASSSHLGSYEQYF	TGTGCCAGCAGTTCTCACCTAGGAAGTTACGAGCAGTACTTC
many	TRBJ2-3	.	TRBV5-1	CASSPREAGTDTQYF	TGCGCCAGCAGTCCAAGGGAGGCAGGGACAGATACGCAGTATTTT
many	TRBJ1-6	.	TRBV7-9	CASSPPTDNSPLHF	TGTGCCAGCAGCCCCCCAACCGATAATTCACCCCTCCACTTT
many	TRBJ1-5	.	TRBV2	CASRDSNQPQHF	TGTGCCAGCCGGGACAGCAATCAGCCCCAGCATTTT
many	TRBJ2-7	TRBD1	TRBV28	CASSGGQGYDYEQYF	TGTGCCAGCAGTGGGGGACAGGGGTACGACTACGAGCAGTACTTC